This TCR beta chain comes out of a study of cytomegalovirus exposure and HLA in healthy donors. Whole-study findings and limits: Productive status was seen about 87% or about 30% of the time for most TCR beta V segments in an earlier analysis. Presence/absence analyses assumed roughly uniform sequencing depth across donors.

A multiplex PCR was run with 60 Vbeta primers and 13 Jbeta primers. Here immunoSEQ multiplex PCR was the method, and the copy in TCRdb shows in-frame clones only, minus some. The sample contains around 190,000 clones, approximately 85% of which appear only once. For this clone: Its matching antigen is unknown.

The sequenced sample consisted of PBMCs. The source of this sequence is a man between 18 and 35 years old in good health and CMV-seronegative.

The CDR3 sequence: CASSQTSGREIGTGELFF. The CDR3 bases are TGTGCCAGCAGCCAGACCTCCGGGCGGGAGATTGGGACCGGGGAGCTGTTTTTT. The V and J genes are TRBV4-2 and TRBJ2-2, with 7 bases that match TRBD2. Germline V gene data show CDR1 as LGHNA and CDR2 as YNFKEQ. This CDR3 is 18 amino acids long. The V gene end was trimmed by 3 bases and the J gene end by 5 bases; junction bases not matched to a gene: 15.